A single sample is the source of the 8 T cell receptor beta chains below, sequenced in a study of memory CD4+ T cells and cytomegalovirus serostatus. Single viable CD3+CD4+CD8-CD45RO+ cells were sorted as the memory CD4+ T cells. The data were produced by immunoSEQ multiplex PCR, yet TCRdb's version contains in-frame clones alone and is incomplete. The repertoire holds approximately 70,000 clones, with 75% to 80% as singletons. The source material was memory CD4+ T cells from blood. The receptor set was obtained from an adult in good health and CMV-seropositive.

The chain is built from TRBV28 and TRBJ2-1; 9 positions match TRBD1. V trimming: 6 bases; J trimming: 6 bases; junction bases outside the gene matches: 12. Germline assignment: CDR1 MDHEN and CDR2 SYDVKM. This CDR3 is built from 16 residues. The CDR3 nucleotides are TGTGCCAGCAGACAAGTAGGACAGGGGTTGGGCAATGAGCAGTTCTTC. This translates into CASRQVGQGLGNEQFF.

The chain is built from TRBV6-1 and TRBJ1-6; no firm D call. The germline V and J ends were trimmed by 5 bases and 9 bases, with 5 bases remaining between them. The CDR3 totals 11 residues. CDR1 MNHNS and CDR2 SASEGT come from the germline V gene. The CDR3 bases are TGTGCCAGCAGTTTAGGTTCACCCCTCCACTTT. This sequence encodes CASSLGSPLHF.

The gene calls are TRBV27 and TRBJ1-1; tentative D call: TRBD1 (6 bases). CDR1 is MNHEY, CDR2 SMNVEV, per germline (reference sequence). CDR3 length equals 16 residues. V was shortened by 3 bases and J by 0 bases, with 14 bases between the two germline ends. CDR3 nucleotides: TGTGCCAGCAGTTTCGGCAGGGGTAATATGAACACTGAAGCTTTCTTT. This gives the protein CASSFGRGNMNTEAFF.

The J gene is TRBJ1-1, the V gene TRBV19, with 9 bases that match TRBD1. Germline V CDR1 and CDR2: LNHDA, SQIVND (reference sequence). Trimming took 9 bases from V and 4 from J; bases not matched to a gene: 9. The length of the CDR3 is 14 residues. CDR3 bases: TGTGCCAGCACCCAGAAGGACAGGGGCACTGAAGCTTTCTTT. Residues: CASTQKDRGTEAFF.

The V call is TRBV19, the J call TRBJ1-1; D is unclear. The CDR3 covers 14 residues. The V end lost 8 bases, the J end lost 1 base, and 14 bases lay between the germline ends. The germline CDR1 and CDR2 sequences are LNHDA and SQIVND (reference sequence). CDR3: CASRGRRENTEAFF. CDR3 bases: TGTGCCAGTCGTGGGCGGCGTGAGAACACTGAAGCTTTCTTT.

The chain has TRBV28 and TRBJ1-5, with D maybe TRBD1 (5 bases). V gave up 8 bases and J gave up 10 bases, with 12 bases separating them. CDR3 length equals 11 residues. Per germline, CDR1 MDHEN and CDR2 SYDVKM. The DNA for the CDR3 is TGTGCCAGCTACGACGGGGGACCCCAGCATTTT. Translating it yields CASYDGGPQHF. Full variable domain (missing parts from reference TRBV28 and TRBJ1-5): DVKVTQSSRYLVKRTGEKVFLECVQDMDHENMFWYRQDPGLGLRLIYFSYDVKMKEKGDIPEGYSVSREKKERFSLILESASTNQTSMYLCASYDGGPQHFGDGTRLSIL.

The chain carries TRBV7-6 and TRBJ2-5, with 8 bases fitting TRBD2. This CDR3 contains 16 residues. V dropped 1 base and J dropped 3; count of bases not matched to a gene: 7. CDR1 is SGHVS, CDR2 FNYEAQ, per germline. CDR3 region: CASSLVPSGQKETQYF. In nucleotides, the CDR3 is TGTGCCAGCAGCTTAGTTCCTAGCGGGCAAAAAGAGACCCAGTACTTC.

As regards this clone: The sample has other DNA sequences that encode this CDR3 too. CDR3 in DNA: TGCAGTGCTAGAGATCGTGGCTACACCTTC. Translated, it gives CSARDRGYTF. V usage is TRBV20-1 and J usage is TRBJ1-2; D is uncertain. This CDR3 is 10 amino acids long. CDR1 is DFQATT and CDR2 is SNEGSKA in the germline V gene (reference sequence). Trimming took off 0 bases at V and 7 bases at J, with 3 bases between the two ends.